This record covers a single TCR beta chain. Here immunoSEQ multiplex PCR was the method, and the copy in TCRdb shows in-frame clones only, minus some. This table has about 15,000 clones, about 90% appearing once. Treatment was busulfan-fludarabine conditioning, a marrow graft, and cyclophosphamide on days +3 and +4. This sample was included in a study of T cells after posttransplantation cyclophosphamide. This sample comprised CD4+ T cells sorted from blood, obtained after allogeneic stem cell transplant with posttransplant cyclophosphamide. The sequence derives from a male patient aged 60 to 75 who received an allogeneic stem cell transplant from a related donor and was CMV-positive. Some T cells may be supplied by the graft donor.

Here the CDR3 reads CASSQEAGTGTGELFF. CDR3 nucleotides: TGCGCCAGCAGCCAAGAAGCTGGGACAGGCACCGGGGAGCTGTTTTTT. The rearrangement joins TRBV4-3 to TRBJ2-2, with 8 nucleotides matching TRBD1. The germline CDR1 and CDR2 sequences are LGHNA and YSLEER. The trim removed 0 bases at V and 4 bases at J, leaving 4 bases unmatched. This CDR3 is 16 amino acids long.